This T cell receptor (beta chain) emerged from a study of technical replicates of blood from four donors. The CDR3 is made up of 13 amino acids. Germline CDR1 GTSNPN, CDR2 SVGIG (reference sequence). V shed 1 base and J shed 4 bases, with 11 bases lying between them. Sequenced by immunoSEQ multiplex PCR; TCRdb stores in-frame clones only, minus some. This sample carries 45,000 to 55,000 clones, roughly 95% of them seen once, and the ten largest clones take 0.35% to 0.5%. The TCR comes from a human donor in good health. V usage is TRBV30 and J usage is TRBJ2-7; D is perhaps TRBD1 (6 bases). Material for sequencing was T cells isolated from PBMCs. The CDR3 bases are TGTGCCTGGAGTGATTTACAGGGTTACGAGCAGTACTTC. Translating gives CAWSDLQGYEQYF.